The 23 T cell receptor beta chains below come from one sample, sequenced in a study of T-cell memory formation after mild COVID-19. A single record per CDR3 protein comes from TCRdb applying MiXCR to the 5' RACE reads. This table has tens of thousands of distinct CDR3 sequences, around 14% appearing once. The sequenced sample consisted of PBMCs or a T cell subset sorted from them (not recorded which). The origin of the receptors is an adult woman who had mild COVID-19 (a few samples of this study predate the infection). Cell type and time point are not known.

This clonotype has only a few counts. The gene calls are TRBV4-1 and TRBJ2-1, with D possibly being TRBD1 (5 bases). V lost 1 base and J 8 bases, leaving 12 bases between the germline ends. This CDR3 spans 14 amino acids. The germline CDR1 and CDR2 sequences are MGHRA and YSYEKL. The CDR3 DNA follows: TGCGCCAGCAGCCAAGGCGCCAGGGTCGATGAGCAGTTCTTC. As protein: CASSQGARVDEQFF.

This chain links TRBV4-3 with TRBJ1-2; D unclear. V was shortened by 0 bases and J by 5 bases, with 10 bases between the two germline ends. Per germline, CDR1 LGHNA and CDR2 YSLEER. This CDR3 comprises 14 residues. The CDR3 protein is CASSQDSELYGYTF. Here the CDR3 DNA reads TGCGCCAGCAGCCAAGATTCCGAGCTGTATGGCTACACCTTC.

In this sample, this clonotype turned up a few times. The genes are TRBV4-3 and TRBJ1-1; possible D gene TRBD1, 6 bases. The CDR3 has 17 residues. Per the germline V gene, CDR1 is LGHNA and CDR2 is YSLEER. The V and J ends lost 1 base and 7 bases respectively, with 22 bases between them. The CDR3 reads CASSQAYPVQGWGEAFF. CDR3 bases: TGCGCCAGCAGCCAAGCTTACCCCGTACAGGGTTGGGGTGAAGCTTTCTTT.

The chain couples TRBV5-1 to TRBJ2-3; 9 nucleotides match TRBD2. Trimming at V came to 5 bases and at J to 2 bases, leaving 15 bases not matched to a gene. The CDR3 runs 18 residues. CDR1 SGHRS and CDR2 YFSETQ come from the germline V gene. CDR3 amino acids: CASSEGLAALGPTDTQYF. The CDR3 DNA reads as TGCGCCAGCAGTGAGGGACTAGCAGCACTGGGGCCCACAGATACGCAGTATTTT. Complete variable domain (other parts from reference TRBV5-1 and TRBJ2-3): KAGVTQTPRYLIKTRGQQVTLSCSPISGHRSVSWYQQTPGQGLQFLFEYFSETQRNKGNFPGRFSGRQFSNSRSEMNVSTLELGDSALYLCASSEGLAALGPTDTQYFGPGTRLTVL.

This chain connects TRBV5-8 to TRBJ2-7; TRBD2 agrees at 12 bases. The CDR3 runs to 18 residues. Germline CDR1 reads SGHTS; CDR2 reads YDEGEE. V lost 1 base and J lost 0; bases outside the gene matches: 8. The CDR3 protein is CASSLRLAGAPLSYEQYF. In DNA form, the CDR3 reads TGTGCCAGCAGCTTGCGACTAGCGGGGGCCCCCCTCTCCTACGAGCAGTACTTC.

The sample holds many counts of this clonotype. The gene calls are TRBV11-2 and TRBJ2-1; no reliable D call. The V and J ends lost 1 base and 4 bases respectively, with 11 bases between them. From germline, CDR1 is SGHAT and CDR2 FQNNGV. The CDR3 is 15 amino acids. The CDR3 protein is CASSLVYQSYNEQFF. CDR3 bases: TGTGCCAGCAGCTTAGTTTACCAGAGTTACAATGAGCAGTTCTTC.

This clonotype was counted between two and nine times. V is TRBV7-9 and J is TRBJ2-1; perhaps TRBD1 as D (7 bases). The CDR3 runs to 17 residues. In germline, CDR1 is SEHNR, CDR2 FQNEAQ (reference sequence). Trimming removed 4 bases at V and 5 bases at J, with 21 bases between. CDR3 sequence reads: CASSSTYRGGGDNEQFF. CDR3 coding DNA: TGTGCCAGCAGCTCAACCTACAGGGGAGGTGGGGACAATGAGCAGTTCTTC.

This clonotype occurred a few times. The chain is built from TRBV29-1 and TRBJ2-1; TRBD1 agrees at 9 bases. Germline trimming cut 7 bases from V and 12 bases from J; bases unmatched to any gene: 10. The CDR3 consists of 12 residues. Germline CDR1 reads SQVTM; CDR2 reads ANQGSEA. The CDR3 sequence is CSGDDRGDAQFF. The CDR3 DNA sequence: TGCAGCGGGGACGACAGGGGGGACGCGCAGTTCTTC.

This clonotype was recorded at least ten times. The chain uses TRBV4-1 and TRBJ2-1; D is possibly TRBD1 or TRBD2 (5 bases each). The CDR3 covers 16 residues. The germline CDR1 and CDR2 sequences are MGHRA and YSYEKL. The V and J ends lost 0 bases and 4 bases respectively, with 13 bases between them. The DNA of the CDR3 is TGCGCCAGCAGCCAAGATCTGGGGGTCGCTTACAATGAGCAGTTCTTC. Protein: CASSQDLGVAYNEQFF.

This clonotype was observed at least ten times. V and J are TRBV7-9 and TRBJ1-4, with a tentative D call TRBD1 (5 bases). CDR1 is SEHNR, CDR2 FQNEAQ, per germline (reference sequence). This CDR3 has 15 amino acids. The V gene lost 1 base and the J gene lost 0 bases, with 6 bases spanning the gap. This chain's CDR3 is CASSLEGATNEKLFF. The CDR3 DNA is TGTGCCAGCAGCTTAGAAGGGGCAACTAATGAAAAACTGTTTTTT.

This clonotype came up a few times. The CDR3, as DNA: TGTGCCAGCAGCTTAATCGGGAGCACAGATACGCAGTATTTT. This encodes CASSLIGSTDTQYF. J is TRBJ2-3 and V is TRBV7-3; the D is unclear. Germline CDR1 reads SGHTA; CDR2 reads FQGTGA. Trimming took off 1 base at V and 0 bases at J, with 5 bases between the two ends. This CDR3 spans 14 amino acids.

This clonotype occurred a few times. The genes are TRBV6-5 and TRBJ1-2; possibly TRBD1 for D (6 bases). This CDR3 contains 14 residues. Looked up from germline, CDR1 is MNHEY and CDR2 is SVGAGI. V gave up 7 bases and J gave up 6 bases, with 18 bases separating them. The CDR3 coding sequence is TGTGCCAGCATCCCCAAAGTAGGGGGGAATGGCTACACCTTC. As protein: CASIPKVGGNGYTF.

A few counts support this clonotype. V usage is TRBV6-1 and J usage is TRBJ1-1; D uncertain. The CDR3 runs 13 residues. In germline, CDR1 is MNHNS, CDR2 SASEGT. V shed 7 bases and J shed 0 bases, with 9 bases lying between them. As DNA, the CDR3 is TGTGCCAGCACCCGGTTCATGAACACTGAAGCTTTCTTT. This encodes CASTRFMNTEAFF.

The chain recombines TRBV6-5 with TRBJ1-2; TRBD1 matches 8 bases. In germline, CDR1 is MNHEY, CDR2 SVGAGI. The ends lost 6 bases at V and 4 bases at J; junction bases unmatched: 7. The CDR3 is 14 residues long. The CDR3 sequence: CASSGQGIGYGYTF. The CDR3 region has the DNA TGTGCCAGCAGCGGACAGGGAATCGGCTATGGCTACACCTTC.

The sample holds a few counts of this clonotype. This chain uses TRBV6-6 with TRBJ2-5, with 7 bases fitting TRBD2. From germline, CDR1 is MNHNY and CDR2 SVGAGI (reference sequence). With V trimmed by 2 bases and J by 5 bases, 2 bases remained unmatched. The CDR3 has 13 residues. CDR3 loop: CASSYVGGETQYF. The CDR3, as DNA: TGTGCCAGCAGTTACGTCGGGGGGGAGACCCAGTACTTC.

The V call is TRBV7-3, the J call TRBJ2-1; D may be TRBD2 (7 bases). Trimming took off 1 base at V and 0 bases at J, with 16 bases between the two ends. Germline CDR1 SGHTA, CDR2 FQGTGA. This CDR3 has 18 residues. The CDR3 here is CASSLNRGGGSSYNEQFF. In DNA, the CDR3 is TGTGCCAGCAGCTTAAACCGTGGGGGGGGCAGCTCCTACAATGAGCAGTTCTTC. Variable domain in full (rest from reference TRBV7-3 and TRBJ2-1): GAGVSQTPSNKVTEKGKYVELRCDPISGHTALYWYRQSLGQGPEFLIYFQGTGAADDSGLPNDRFFAVRPEGSVSTLKIQRTERGDSAVYLCASSLNRGGGSSYNEQFFGPGTRLTVL.

V usage is TRBV7-9 and J usage is TRBJ2-7; D is undetermined. The CDR3 is 13 residues long. Germline CDR1 SEHNR, CDR2 FQNEAQ (reference sequence). The V end lost 5 bases, the J end lost 5 bases, and 13 bases lay between the germline ends. CDR3 in amino acids: CASSPTMDHEQYF. Written as DNA, the CDR3 is TGTGCCAGCAGCCCAACCATGGACCACGAGCAGTACTTC.

In its sample, this clonotype was seen once. The V gene is TRBV12-3 or TRBV12-4, the J gene TRBJ2-7; D may be TRBD1 (7 bases). This CDR3 comprises 13 residues. Trimming removed 3 bases at V and 7 bases at J, with 13 bases between. The chain's CDR3 is CASSFSQGGEQYF. The CDR3 DNA reads as TGTGCCAGCAGTTTTAGCCAGGGGGGAGAGCAGTACTTC.

At least ten counts were recorded for this clonotype. The chain combines TRBV6-5 with TRBJ2-2, with TRBD1 identical over 7 bases. This CDR3 is 15 amino acids long. Trimming removed 4 bases from V and 0 bases from J; junction bases left unmatched: 2. Germline V gives CDR1 MNHEY, CDR2 SVGAGI. The CDR3 region is CASSFGQANTGELFF. CDR3 DNA: TGTGCCAGCAGTTTCGGACAGGCGAACACCGGGGAGCTGTTTTTT.

This clonotype was detected a few times. The chain has TRBV9 and TRBJ2-1, with a tentative D call TRBD2 (6 bases). This CDR3 region has 15 residues. The germline V gene encodes CDR1 SGDLS and CDR2 YYNGEE. The V and J ends lost 7 bases and 2 bases respectively, with 16 bases between them. For the CDR3, the DNA is TGTGCCAGCGCGTCAAGTTCGGGGGCCTACAATGAGCAGTTCTTC. Translated, it gives CASASSSGAYNEQFF.

Many counts were recorded for this clonotype. The chain links TRBV6-2 or TRBV6-3 to TRBJ2-3; D remains ambiguous. The germline V gene has CDR1 MNHEY and CDR2 SVGEGT. The CDR3 totals 18 residues. The germline V and J ends were trimmed by 0 bases and 0 bases, with 16 bases remaining between them. The CDR3 nucleotides are TGTGCCAGCAGTTACTCGCCCTCCGATATATCTAGCACAGATACGCAGTATTTT. It codes for CASSYSPSDISSTDTQYF.

This clonotype was picked up a small number of times. The chain carries TRBV7-9 and TRBJ2-3, with D tentatively TRBD2 (5 bases). The V gene's germline CDR1 is SEHNR and CDR2 FQNEAQ (reference sequence). Trimming shortened V by 0 bases and J by 0 bases, and 19 bases separated the two germline ends. The CDR3 contains 19 residues. The chain's CDR3 is CASSLAGRVPSSSTDTQYF. The DNA of the CDR3 is TGTGCCAGCAGCTTAGCTGGGCGGGTGCCAAGTTCTAGCACAGATACGCAGTATTTT.

V and J are TRBV19 and TRBJ2-7; 11 bases are shared with TRBD2. V lost 0 bases and J lost 2; bases outside the gene matches: 3. The CDR3 is 16 residues long. Germline V gene lookup returns CDR1 LNHDA and CDR2 SQIVND (reference sequence). The CDR3 reads CASSIDLAGGPYEQYF. DNA of the CDR3: TGTGCCAGTAGTATAGATTTAGCGGGAGGGCCCTACGAGCAGTACTTC.